Below, 15 T cell receptor beta chains from the same sample are listed, as sequenced in a study of radiation and T cells in renal cell carcinoma (TCRdb year 2020). The meaning of the sample's time point label: blood 2 weeks post-SBRT. Interpreted using the paper, the treatment or condition label stands for: 15 Gy SBRT to primary tumor, nephrectomy 4 weeks later. The library relied on the immunoSEQ multiplex PCR assay. TCRdb's version of the immuneACCESS table is confined to in-frame rearrangements and falls short of the full clone set. An unresolved V gene accounts for under half of the shortfall where checked; the remainder is of unknown origin. This sample is represented by around 80,000 clones; roughly 80% of them were singletons. The ten biggest clones cover 5.8% of the sample. Sequencing used blood, obtained from a patient whose treatment included radiotherapy and nephrectomy. These TCRs come from a man aged 55 to 70 with renal cell carcinoma.

This chain's CDR3 is CASSQASGSYNEQFF. The DNA for the CDR3 is TGTGCCAGCAGCCAAGCTAGCGGGAGCTACAATGAGCAGTTCTTC. The chain has TRBV4-2 and TRBJ2-1; TRBD2 matches at 10 bases. CDR1 is LGHNA, CDR2 YNFKEQ, per germline. The V gene end was trimmed by 1 base and the J gene end by 3 bases; junction bases not matched to a gene: 0. The CDR3 is 15 amino acids.

The table lists this clone with a few counts. The J gene is TRBJ2-7, the V gene TRBV6-1; D remains ambiguous. V lost 8 bases, J lost 5 bases, and 10 bases lay in between. CDR1 MNHNS and CDR2 SASEGT come from the germline V gene. The CDR3 contains 11 residues. CDR3 coding DNA: TGTGCCAGCGGGGTCGCCGACGAGCAGTACTTC. Its translation: CASGVADEQYF.

This clone came up a few times. This chain joins TRBV5-1 and TRBJ1-1; D is undetermined. The CDR3 runs 13 residues. Germline CDR1 SGHRS, CDR2 YFSETQ. Trimming left V 3 bases short and J 1 base short, with 7 bases between. This CDR3 reads CASSYSRNTEAFF. For the CDR3, the DNA is TGCGCCAGCAGCTATAGTAGGAACACTGAAGCTTTCTTT. The entire variable domain, with the rest obtained from reference TRBV5-1 and TRBJ1-1, is as follows: KAGVTQTPRYLIKTRGQQVTLSCSPISGHRSVSWYQQTPGQGLQFLFEYFSETQRNKGNFPGRFSGRQFSNSRSEMNVSTLELGDSALYLCASSYSRNTEAFFGQGTRLTVV.

The chain carries TRBV14 and TRBJ2-4; perhaps TRBD2 as D (6 bases). This CDR3 has 19 residues. Between the trimmed V and J ends, which lost 4 bases and 0 bases, there was a span of 22 bases. Looked up from germline, CDR1 is SGHDN and CDR2 is FVKESK. The DNA for the CDR3 is TGTGCCAGCAGCCCCCGGGACTCCCTAAGTCCTAGAGCCAAAAACATTCAGTACTTC. It is translated as CASSPRDSLSPRAKNIQYF.

DNA of the CDR3: TGTGCAAGTCGCTTAGAGGGGGAGGGGCAGCACACCTTC. Its translation is CASRLEGEGQHTF. This chain links TRBV12-2 with TRBJ1-2. TRBV12-2 is listed as a pseudogene. This CDR3 spans 13 amino acids.

This clone has only one observation. The V gene is TRBV5-6, the J gene TRBJ2-3, with TRBD2 matching 9 bases. After removal of 0 bases from V and 5 bases from J, the junction contained 13 bases not matched to a gene. This CDR3 is built from 18 residues. Germline CDR1 and CDR2: SGHDT and YYEEEE. CDR3 residues: CASSLVGSVAGAVDTQYF. The CDR3 bases are TGTGCCAGCAGCTTGGTGGGGTCCGTAGCGGGAGCGGTAGATACGCAGTATTTT.

To note about this clone: Mismatch with germline at one junction end may stem from a read error. The CDR3 DNA sequence: TGTGCCAGCAGAGCCAGCGGGAGGGGAATTCACTTC. Translating gives CASRASGRGIHF. The chain couples TRBV6-1 to TRBJ2-7, with TRBD2 identical over 10 bases. This CDR3 comprises 12 residues. Germline V CDR1 and CDR2: MNHNS, SASEGT.

This clone has just one count. This rearrangement joins TRBV7-2 to TRBJ1-5; 7 nucleotides match TRBD1. This CDR3 has 15 amino acids. V dropped 2 bases and J dropped 3; count of bases not matched to a gene: 4. Germline V gives CDR1 SGHTA, CDR2 FQGNSA. CDR3 DNA sequence: TGTGCCAGCAGCTTAAGGGGGCCCCCCAATCAGCCCCAGCATTTT. Translation gives CASSLRGPPNQPQHF.

This clone appeared a single time. The genes are TRBV6-6 and TRBJ2-5; no reliable D call. The CDR3 consists of 10 residues. Trimming shortened V by 6 bases and J by 2 bases, and 1 base separated the two germline ends. The germline gives CDR1 MNHNY, CDR2 SVGAGI (reference sequence). The CDR3 protein is CASRQETQYF. The CDR3 coding sequence is TGTGCCAGCAGACAAGAGACCCAGTACTTC.

This clone was detected a few times. V is TRBV14 and J is TRBJ2-3; D perhaps matches TRBD1 (6 bases). CDR1 and CDR2 (germline): SGHDN, FVKESK. CDR3 length equals 16 residues. Between the trimmed V and J ends, which lost 0 bases and 1 base, there was a span of 11 bases. The CDR3 region has the DNA TGTGCCAGCAGCCAAGATAACAGGGTGGGCACAGATACGCAGTATTTT. Translated: CASSQDNRVGTDTQYF.

This clone was seen a few times. J is TRBJ1-5 and V is TRBV10-3; the D gene is possibly TRBD1 (6 bases). The CDR3 runs 15 residues. V lost 4 bases, J lost 2 bases, and 12 bases lay in between. The germline CDR1 and CDR2 sequences are ENHRY and SYGVKD. The CDR3 region is CAISGGAGGNQPQHF. In DNA form, the CDR3 reads TGTGCCATCAGTGGAGGGGCAGGGGGCAATCAGCCCCAGCATTTT.

This sequence joins TRBV21-1 and TRBJ2-7; TRBD2 reflects the table's D call only, with no check against the DNA. TRBV21-1 is annotated as a pseudogene. The CDR3 totals 18 residues. CDR3 nucleotide sequence: TGTGCCAGCAGCAAAGGGGGAACTAGCGGGAGAGTGGCCTACGAGCAGTACTTC. Translation: CASSKGGTSGRVAYEQYF.

The chain combines TRBV7-2 with TRBJ2-5, with D perhaps TRBD2 (5 bases). This CDR3 spans 15 amino acids. Trimming removed 5 bases from V and 5 bases from J, with 18 bases in between. Germline V gene data show CDR1 as SGHTA and CDR2 as FQGNSA. The CDR3 DNA is TGTGCCAGCAGCCGTGCGGCGGGCCTGGGTGAGACCCAGTACTTC. Protein sequence: CASSRAAGLGETQYF. Filled out from reference TRBV7-2 and TRBJ2-5, the complete variable domain reads GAGVSQSPSNKVTEKGKDVELRCDPISGHTALYWYRQSLGQGLEFLIYFQGNSAPDKSGLPSDRFSAERTGGSVSTLTIQRTQQEDSAVYLCASSRAAGLGETQYFGPGTRLLVL.

V gene TRBV11-2 combines with J gene TRBJ2-5; D is uncertain. The CDR3 length is 14 residues. CDR1 is SGHAT and CDR2 is FQNNGV in the germline V gene. Trimming cost V 5 bases and J 1 base, with 11 bases left between them. The CDR3 sequence is CASSPYPFQETQYF. CDR3 DNA sequence: TGTGCCAGCAGCCCCTATCCCTTCCAAGAGACCCAGTACTTC.

The V gene is TRBV30, the J gene TRBJ1-2, with 8 bases aligning to TRBD1. V dropped 2 bases and J dropped 5; count of bases not matched to a gene: 13. CDR1 GTSNPN and CDR2 SVGIG come from the germline V gene (reference sequence). CDR3 length: 16 residues. CDR3: CAWSTPTRGRGYGYTF. CDR3 DNA sequence: TGTGCCTGGAGTACGCCCACCAGGGGGCGAGGATATGGCTACACCTTC.